These T cell receptor beta chains were read from a single sample in a study of blood T cell repertoires in COVID-19. This table comes from immunoSEQ multiplex PCR, and its TCRdb copy is limited to in-frame clones, with some not included. The table records 210,000 or so clones, about four fifths of them present only once. The specimen sequenced was peripheral blood. Receptor source: a woman aged 80 or over with acute or convalescent COVID-19. Each CDR3 is given with its conserved first and last residue. D genes are given only for firm matches. Not all rows give a size; the values are once, few, many and, for expanded clones, a class.

cdr3_aa	cdr3_nt	v_call	j_call	clone_size	d_call
CATSDLRERGAECDEQYF	TGTGCCACCAGTGATTTGCGCGAGCGGGGGGCTGAGTGTGACGAGCAGTACTTC	TRBV24-1	TRBJ2-7	-	TRBD2
CSGGTSGRNEQYF	TGCAGCGGCGGGACTAGCGGGAGAAACGAGCAGTACTTC	TRBV29-1	TRBJ2-7	-	TRBD2
CASAWAGGADGYTF	TGTGCTAGTGCCTGGGCGGGGGGGGCTGATGGCTACACCTTC	TRBV12-5	TRBJ1-2	-	-
CASSREGVRNQPQHF	TGTGCCAGCAGCCGAGAGGGGGTCCGCAATCAGCCCCAGCATTTT	TRBV5-5	TRBJ1-5	few	-
CAISSRQGASYEQYF	TGTGCCATCAGTTCGCGGCAGGGGGCCTCCTACGAGCAGTACTTC	TRBV10-3	TRBJ2-7	-	TRBD1
CAWSLPDRAIYF	TGTGCCTGGAGCTTACCGGACAGGGCGATATATTTT	TRBV30	TRBJ1-3	few	TRBD1
CASGLRPVSHIRGETQYF	TGTGCTAGTGGTTTGAGGCCAGTAAGTCACATTCGGGGAGAGACCCAGTACTTC	TRBV12-5	TRBJ2-5	-	-
CASRPGLAGSNEAGELFF	TGTGCCAGCAGACCTGGACTAGCGGGGTCAAATGAAGCCGGGGAGCTGTTTTTT	TRBV7-9	TRBJ2-2	-	TRBD2
CASSSRLAGVGDTQYF	TGTGCCAGCTCATCCAGACTAGCGGGAGTAGGAGATACGCAGTATTTT	TRBV18	TRBJ2-3	-	TRBD2
CASSPDTGPYNSPLHF	TGTGCCAGCAGCCCGGACACAGGGCCCTATAATTCACCCCTCCACTTT	TRBV5-4	TRBJ1-6	few	-
CASSPESGTGELFF	TGTGCCAGCAGCCCGGAGAGTGGGACCGGGGAGCTGTTTTTT	TRBV7-2	TRBJ2-2	-	-
CASTPGGGTSGLYEQYF	TGTGCCAGTACCCCCGGAGGGGGGACTAGCGGACTCTACGAGCAGTACTTC	TRBV19	TRBJ2-7	-	TRBD2
CASRRTSGGADTQYF	TGTGCCAGCAGGCGTACTAGCGGGGGGGCAGATACGCAGTATTTT	TRBV7-2	TRBJ2-3	-	TRBD2
CASSARGQGSGSGANVLTF	TGTGCCAGCAGCGCCAGGGGACAGGGGTCTGGGTCTGGGGCCAACGTCCTGACTTTC	TRBV9	TRBJ2-6	-	TRBD1
CASSRASGQGEETQYF	TGTGCCAGCTCACGAGCGTCGGGACAGGGGGAAGAGACCCAGTACTTC	TRBV18	TRBJ2-5	-	TRBD1
CASSERFASMNTEAFF	TGTGCCAGCAGTGAACGCTTTGCGAGCATGAACACTGAAGCTTTCTTT	TRBV6-1	TRBJ1-1	-	-
CASSLWTGGTNEKLFF	TGTGCCAGCAGTTTGTGGACAGGAGGAACTAATGAAAAACTGTTTTTT	TRBV28	TRBJ1-4	-	TRBD1
CASSLAEQGFYGYTF	TGTGCCAGCAGCTTGGCCGAACAGGGATTCTATGGCTACACCTTC	TRBV5-4	TRBJ1-2	-	-
CASGPSGGETQYF	TGTGCCAGCGGCCCTTCCGGGGGGGAGACCCAGTACTTC	TRBV28	TRBJ2-5	-	TRBD2
CASSFASGSVAGELFF	TGTGCCAGCAGCTTCGCTAGCGGGAGTGTCGCCGGGGAGCTGTTTTTT	TRBV7-8	TRBJ2-2	few	TRBD2
CASSLLGVTEAFF	TGTGCCAGCAGCTTATTAGGGGTCACTGAAGCTTTCTTT	TRBV7-9	TRBJ1-1	few	-
CASSSTALGRAEDEKLFF	TGTGCCAGCAGTTCTACCGCGCTAGGTCGGGCGGAGGATGAAAAACTGTTTTTT	TRBV28	TRBJ1-4	-	-
CAISEPGTANYGYTF	TGTGCCATCAGTGAACCCGGGACAGCTAACTATGGCTACACCTTC	TRBV10-3	TRBJ1-2	few	TRBD1
CASSLLGSFEAFF	TGTGCCAGCAGTTTATTGGGCAGTTTTGAAGCTTTCTTT	TRBV27	TRBJ1-1	-	-
CASTLGTGELFF	TGTGCCAGCACGCTCGGTACCGGGGAGCTGTTTTTT	TRBV12-3/TRBV12-4	TRBJ2-2	-	-
CAWSFTTTGRINGYTF	TGTGCCTGGAGTTTCACTACGACAGGGAGGATAAATGGCTACACCTTC	TRBV30	TRBJ1-2	few	TRBD1
CASSSSGNSPLHF	TGCGCCAGCAGCTCCAGTGGTAATTCACCCCTCCACTTT	TRBV5-1	TRBJ1-6	-	-
CASSQEVSTGSSPLHF	TGCGCCAGCAGCCAAGAGGTGTCGACAGGTTCTTCACCCCTCCACTTT	TRBV4-3	TRBJ1-6	-	-
CASSLTSGQETQYF	TGTGCCAGCAGTTTGACTAGCGGGCAAGAGACCCAGTACTTC	TRBV27	TRBJ2-5	-	TRBD2
CASSLQGASTEAFF	TGTGCCAGCAGCTTACAGGGGGCGAGCACTGAAGCTTTCTTT	TRBV7-9	TRBJ1-1	-	TRBD1
CASTRGSTDTQYF	TGTGCCAGCACTAGGGGGTCCACAGATACGCAGTATTTT	TRBV6-5	TRBJ2-3	-	-
CASSQDPSGGYNEQFF	TGTGCCAGCAGCCAAGATCCCAGCGGGGGTTACAATGAGCAGTTCTTC	TRBV4-2	TRBJ2-1	-	TRBD2
CASSGQNLNEQYF	TGTGCCAGCAGCGGTCAGAACCTTAACGAGCAGTACTTC	TRBV11-1	TRBJ2-7	once	-
CASSFQGGTEAFF	TGTGCCAGCAGCTTCCAGGGGGGCACTGAAGCTTTCTTT	TRBV5-4	TRBJ1-1	once	TRBD1
CASSERGGVGNEKLFF	TGTGCCAGCAGTGAAAGGGGAGGGGTGGGTAATGAAAAACTGTTTTTT	TRBV2	TRBJ1-4	-	-
CASSRTGGGQPQHF	TGTGCCAGCAGTCGGACAGGGGGGGGGCAGCCCCAGCATTTT	TRBV6-5	TRBJ1-5	-	TRBD1
CASSPRQGATSYNEQFF	TGTGCCAGCAGCCCTCGACAGGGGGCCACCTCCTACAATGAGCAGTTCTTC	TRBV7-9	TRBJ2-1	once	TRBD1
CASSTTPDRGYEQYF	TGTGCCAGCTCTACCACCCCGGACAGGGGCTACGAGCAGTACTTC	TRBV18	TRBJ2-7	-	TRBD1
CASSLQLAGVETQYF	TGTGCCAGCAGCTTACAGCTAGCGGGAGTAGAGACCCAGTACTTC	TRBV7-9	TRBJ2-5	-	TRBD2
CASSLGQSEQYF	TGTGCCAGCAGCTTAGGACAGTCCGAGCAGTACTTC	TRBV7-3	TRBJ2-7	-	-
CASSQDSSNQPQHF	TGTGCCAGCAGCCAAGACTCCTCCAATCAGCCCCAGCATTTT	TRBV3-1/TRBV3-2	TRBJ1-5	-	-
CASSQRGLGQPQHF	TGTGCCAGCAGCCAAAGGGGGCTTGGGCAGCCCCAGCATTTT	TRBV3-1/TRBV3-2	TRBJ1-5	-	TRBD1
CASSIGTVRGGPQHF	TGTGCCAGTAGTATAGGGACCGTGCGGGGGGGACCCCAGCATTTT	TRBV19	TRBJ1-5	few	-
CASSIGITDTQYF	TGTGCCAGCAGTATCGGGATTACAGATACGCAGTATTTT	TRBV12-3/TRBV12-4	TRBJ2-3	-	-
CASSVQGLGELFF	TGTGCCAGCAGCGTGCAGGGACTCGGGGAGCTGTTTTTT	TRBV11-2	TRBJ2-2	-	-
CASSLRASGNYEQYF	TGTGCCAGCAGTTTAAGGGCTAGCGGCAACTACGAGCAGTACTTC	TRBV27	TRBJ2-7	-	TRBD2
CASSRGQGSGQPQHF	TGTGCCAGTAGTAGGGGACAAGGCTCAGGCCAGCCCCAGCATTTT	TRBV19	TRBJ1-5	-	-
CASSLGGGNSPLHF	TGCGCCAGCAGCTTGGGCGGTGGGAATTCACCCCTCCACTTT	TRBV5-1	TRBJ1-6	-	-
CASSLEGRGPLHF	TGTGCCAGCAGTTTAGAGGGAAGGGGACCCCTCCACTTT	TRBV12-3/TRBV12-4	TRBJ1-6	-	-
CASSPDQGGNEQYF	TGTGCCAGCTCACCAGACCAGGGAGGGAACGAGCAGTACTTC	TRBV18	TRBJ2-7	-	TRBD2